This T cell receptor beta chain was profiled in a study of blood T cell repertoires in COVID-19. Overall study: COVID-19 samples from acute and convalescent phases originated in the United States, Italy and Spain.

As processed by the authors: Amplification with reference gene primers provided the estimates of nucleated cell counts. The table came from immunoSEQ multiplex PCR; TCRdb's copy has only in-frame clones and leaves some out. The V and J calls and the clone size are those of that table, but D and trimming were determined from the DNA. The sample records about 200,000 clones, about four fifths being singletons. Notes on this clone: The sample holds other DNA sequences that translate to the same CDR3.

The V and J ends lost 6 bases and 4 bases, in that order; junction bases with no gene match: 6. Germline CDR1 KGHSH, CDR2 LQKENI. The CDR3 spans 15 residues. The sample was PBMCs or T cells enriched from blood (not recorded which). The TCR comes from a man aged 35 to 55 who had recovered from COVID-19. The chain joins TRBV18 to TRBJ2-1, with 10 bases matching TRBD2. The DNA of the CDR3 is TGTGCCAGCTCGCCCGGGACTAGCGTATACAATGAGCAGTTCTTC. Protein product: CASSPGTSVYNEQFF.